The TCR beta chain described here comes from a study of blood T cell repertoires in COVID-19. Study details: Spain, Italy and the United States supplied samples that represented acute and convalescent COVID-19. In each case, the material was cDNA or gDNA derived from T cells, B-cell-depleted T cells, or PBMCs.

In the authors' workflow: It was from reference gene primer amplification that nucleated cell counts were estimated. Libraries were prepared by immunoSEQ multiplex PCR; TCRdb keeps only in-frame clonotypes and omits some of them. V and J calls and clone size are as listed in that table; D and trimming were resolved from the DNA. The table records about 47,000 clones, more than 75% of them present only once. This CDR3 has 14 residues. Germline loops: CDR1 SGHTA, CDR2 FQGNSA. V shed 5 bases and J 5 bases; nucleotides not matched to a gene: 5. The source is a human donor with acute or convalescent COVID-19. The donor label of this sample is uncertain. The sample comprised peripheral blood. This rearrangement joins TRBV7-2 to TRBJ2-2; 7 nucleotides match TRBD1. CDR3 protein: CASSPWTGTGELFF. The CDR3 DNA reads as TGTGCCAGCAGCCCGTGGACAGGAACCGGGGAGCTGTTTTTT.